These 23 T cell receptor beta chains share one sample of origin, sequenced in a study of T cell changes during pregnancy in multiple sclerosis. Produced via immunoSEQ multiplex PCR; TCRdb's table is partial and in-frame only. The repertoire holds about 55,000 clones, 85% to 95% seen once, with about 4% in the top ten. Sequenced here: CD8+ T cells from peripheral blood mononuclear cells, sampled in the second trimester of pregnancy. The receptors originated from a female donor with multiple sclerosis, enrolled in a pregnancy study.

V gene TRBV5-1 combines with J gene TRBJ2-7; perhaps TRBD1 as D (5 bases). This CDR3 comprises 14 residues. V was trimmed by 4 bases and J by 3 bases, leaving 14 bases between them. Germline V lookup: CDR1 SGHRS, CDR2 YFSETQ. This chain's CDR3 is CASSLLFDSYEQYF. The CDR3 DNA is TGCGCCAGCAGCCTCCTTTTCGACAGCTACGAGCAGTACTTC.

J is TRBJ2-7 and V is TRBV11-2, with 10 positions matching TRBD2. This CDR3 has 16 amino acids. Per germline, CDR1 SGHAT and CDR2 FQNNGV. V shed 4 bases, J shed 0 bases, and the junction held 6 bases outside the gene matches. CDR3 protein: CASSWGGTSVSYEQYF. CDR3 nucleotides: TGTGCCAGCAGCTGGGGCGGGACTAGCGTCTCCTACGAGCAGTACTTC.

A single count supports this clone. The chain links TRBV5-1 to TRBJ2-1, with no clear D. From germline, CDR1 is SGHRS and CDR2 YFSETQ. This CDR3 is 17 amino acids long. V lost 1 base, J lost 0 bases, and 14 bases lay in between. The CDR3: CASSLFGSESSYNEQFF. Written as DNA, the CDR3 is TGCGCCAGCAGCTTGTTTGGGTCGGAGAGCTCCTACAATGAGCAGTTCTTC.

J is TRBJ1-6 and V is TRBV9, with D perhaps matching TRBD1 (5 bases). The CDR3 covers 14 residues. Trimming stripped 2 bases from V and 5 bases from J, with 8 bases between. Germline values: CDR1 SGDLS, CDR2 YYNGEE. In DNA form, the CDR3 reads TGTGCCAGCAGCGTGGGGCCCCATAATTCACCCCTCCACTTT. It encodes CASSVGPHNSPLHF.

The chain's CDR3 is CASSLDRGQEKLFF. The CDR3, as DNA: TGTGCCAGCAGCTTAGACAGGGGGCAAGAAAAACTGTTTTTT. J is TRBJ1-4 and V is TRBV13; 9 nucleotides match TRBD1. There are 14 residues in the CDR3. Looked up from germline, CDR1 is PRHDT and CDR2 is FYEKMQ (reference sequence). Trimming removed 1 base from V and 8 bases from J; junction bases left unmatched: 2. The whole variable domain, filled in from reference TRBV13 and TRBJ1-4, reads AAGVIQSPRHLIKEKRETATLKCYPIPRHDTVYWYQQGPGQDPQFLISFYEKMQSDKGSIPDRFSAQQFSDYHSELNMSSLELGDSALYFCASSLDRGQEKLFFGSGTQLSVL.

This chain uses TRBV6-5 with TRBJ2-1, with 11 bases aligning to TRBD2. Trimming removed 6 bases from V and 4 bases from J; junction bases left unmatched: 5. The germline V gene encodes CDR1 MNHEY and CDR2 SVGAGI. The CDR3 loop spans 15 amino acids. CDR3 DNA sequence: TGTGCCAGCAGACTTACTAGCGGGAGTTACAATGAGCAGTTCTTC. Encoded protein: CASRLTSGSYNEQFF.

The chain has TRBV6-5 and TRBJ2-2; TRBD1 is a possible D gene (5 bases). Germline V CDR1 and CDR2: MNHEY, SVGAGI. Trimming removed 4 bases at V and 6 bases at J, with 9 bases between. This CDR3 has 13 residues. In DNA, the CDR3 is TGTGCCAGCAGTTCTTTGACAGCCGGGGAGCTGTTTTTT. It is translated as CASSSLTAGELFF.

Of note for this clone: The identical CDR3 is also encoded by other nucleotide sequences in the sample. This chain joins TRBV6-1 and TRBJ2-7; TRBD2 agrees at 13 bases. Germline V gives CDR1 MNHNS, CDR2 SASEGT. This CDR3 has 15 amino acids. Trimming at V came to 1 base and at J to 4 bases, leaving 1 base not matched to a gene. The CDR3 sequence: CASSEGTSGSYEQYF. The CDR3, as DNA: TGTGCCAGCAGTGAAGGGACTAGCGGGAGTTACGAGCAGTACTTC.

The chain uses TRBV29-1 and TRBJ1-5, with TRBD1 identical over 8 bases. Looked up from germline, CDR1 is SQVTM and CDR2 is ANQGSEA. V was clipped by 6 bases and J by 4 bases; unmatched bases: 8. This CDR3 has 14 residues. This CDR3 is CSVGDRGRNQPQHF. The DNA for the CDR3 is TGCAGCGTGGGCGACAGGGGTAGGAATCAGCCCCAGCATTTT.

The gene calls are TRBV28 and TRBJ1-2; D possibly corresponds to TRBD1 (6 bases). Germline V lookup: CDR1 MDHEN, CDR2 SYDVKM. This CDR3 has 15 amino acids. V was cut by 6 bases and J by 0 bases, with 14 bases left in between. The CDR3 DNA is TGTGCCAGCAGGAAGGTGTACAGGGCTAACTATGGCTACACCTTC. This encodes CASRKVYRANYGYTF.

A single count supports this clone. The V call is TRBV9, the J call TRBJ1-3; D gene unclear. Germline V gene data show CDR1 as SGDLS and CDR2 as YYNGEE. V lost 2 bases to trimming and J lost 3 bases, with 12 bases between them. The length of the CDR3 is 15 residues. The CDR3 region has the DNA TGTGCCAGCAGCGTTGACGGAGTCGTTGGAAACACCATATATTTT. Protein: CASSVDGVVGNTIYF.

The V and J genes are TRBV4-3 and TRBJ2-7; weak D call: TRBD2 (6 bases). This CDR3 region has 16 residues. CDR1 and CDR2 (germline): LGHNA, YSLEER. Trimming took 5 bases from V and 5 from J, leaving 22 bases between them. CDR3 sequence (DNA): TGCGCCAGCAGCTATTCGCGGGGAGATTATAGGGACGAGCAGTACTTC. This translates into CASSYSRGDYRDEQYF.

The chain combines TRBV4-1 with TRBJ1-1, with TRBD1 matching 8 bases. Germline V CDR1 and CDR2: MGHRA, YSYEKL. The V and J ends lost 2 bases and 4 bases, in that order; junction bases with no gene match: 6. The CDR3 is 15 amino acids. The CDR3 loop is CASSQSDREATEAFF. In DNA, the CDR3 is TGCGCCAGCAGCCAATCGGACAGGGAGGCCACTGAAGCTTTCTTT.

This chain connects TRBV4-3 to TRBJ1-2; D gene unclear. The germline V gene has CDR1 LGHNA and CDR2 YSLEER. V lost 5 bases, J lost 0 bases, and 13 bases lay in between. The CDR3 is 15 residues long. The DNA for the CDR3 is TGCGCCAGCAGCATAGGGAGCACGGCTAACTATGGCTACACCTTC. This translates into CASSIGSTANYGYTF.

V and J are TRBV28 and TRBJ2-3; 7 bases fit TRBD1. The CDR3 is 15 residues long. The ends lost 3 bases at V and 6 bases at J; junction bases unmatched: 9. Germline V CDR1 and CDR2: MDHEN, SYDVKM. The CDR3 region is CASSFGNRGWDTQYF. The CDR3, as DNA: TGTGCCAGCAGTTTTGGGAACAGGGGATGGGATACGCAGTATTTT. Supplemented by reference TRBV28 and TRBJ2-3, the full variable domain reads DVKVTQSSRYLVKRTGEKVFLECVQDMDHENMFWYRQDPGLGLRLIYFSYDVKMKEKGDIPEGYSVSREKKERFSLILESASTNQTSMYLCASSFGNRGWDTQYFGPGTRLTVL.

J is TRBJ1-2 and V is TRBV7-9, with 7 bases that match TRBD1. Trimming took 4 bases from V and 3 from J; bases not matched to a gene: 5. This CDR3 has 14 residues. Germline V gene data show CDR1 as SEHNR and CDR2 as FQNEAQ (reference sequence). The CDR3 DNA sequence: TGTGCCAGCAGCTCTTCGGGGACAGACTATGGCTACACCTTC. Translation: CASSSSGTDYGYTF.

The J gene is TRBJ2-7, the V gene TRBV4-3, with a weak D call TRBD1 (5 bases). V gave up 4 bases and J gave up 6 bases, with 22 bases separating them. The CDR3 is made up of 16 amino acids. Germline V gene lookup returns CDR1 LGHNA and CDR2 YSLEER. Written as DNA, the CDR3 is TGCGCCAGCAGCCCTACTCCCCCAGGGCCTTCAGGCGAGCAGTACTTC. Protein product: CASSPTPPGPSGEQYF.

The chain employs TRBV27 and TRBJ2-1; unclear D gene. V lost 0 bases, J lost 9 bases, and 9 bases lay in between. CDR3 length: 13 amino acids. Germline V gene sequence: CDR1 MNHEY, CDR2 SMNVEV (reference sequence). CDR3 sequence: CASSLSAWLEQFF. The CDR3 DNA reads as TGTGCCAGCAGTTTATCCGCTTGGCTTGAGCAGTTCTTC.

The table lists this clone with a count of one. This chain links TRBV4-1 with TRBJ1-1, with 7 bases aligning to TRBD1. The CDR3 runs 14 residues. Unmatched junction bases numbered 6, after V lost 4 bases and J lost 4 bases. Germline V gene data show CDR1 as MGHRA and CDR2 as YSYEKL. CDR3 in amino acids: CASSPTGSGTEAFF. The CDR3 DNA reads as TGCGCCAGCAGCCCGACAGGGTCAGGCACTGAAGCTTTCTTT.

The chain carries TRBV25-1 and TRBJ2-5, with D perhaps matching TRBD2 (6 bases). The V end lost 1 base, the J end lost 5 bases, and 17 bases lay between the germline ends. The CDR3 totals 16 residues. Germline V gene sequence: CDR1 MGHDK, CDR2 SYGVNS. The DNA of the CDR3 is TGTGCCAGCAGTGAATTTGGAGGGGCGCGGGATGAGACCCAGTACTTC. Its protein product is CASSEFGGARDETQYF.

V and J are TRBV5-4 and TRBJ2-7, with 10 bases identical to TRBD1. The CDR3 is 16 amino acids. J lost 0 bases, V lost 4 bases, and 7 bases had no gene match. Germline CDR1 reads SGHNT; CDR2 reads YYREEE (reference sequence). In nucleotides, the CDR3 is TGTGCCAGCAGCCCCGGAGGACAGGGGGTCTCCTACGAGCAGTACTTC. It is translated as CASSPGGQGVSYEQYF.

This sequence joins TRBV29-1 and TRBJ2-1, with TRBD1 matching 9 bases. V trimming: 6 bases; J trimming: 9 bases; junction bases outside the gene matches: 6. CDR3 length: 12 amino acids. Germline V gives CDR1 SQVTM, CDR2 ANQGSEA. CDR3 DNA sequence: TGCAGCGTGGTGACAGGGGGAGGTGAGCAGTTCTTC. Its translation: CSVVTGGGEQFF.

This chain joins TRBV29-1 and TRBJ2-2; D ambiguous. The germline V gene encodes CDR1 SQVTM and CDR2 ANQGSEA. The CDR3 length is 12 residues. The V and J ends lost 8 bases and 4 bases respectively, with 11 bases between them. In DNA, the CDR3 is TGCAGCTCCAGACAAACCACCGGGGAGCTGTTTTTT. Amino acids: CSSRQTTGELFF.